These 28 T cell receptor beta chains were sequenced from one sample in a study of OX40 agonist ivuxolimab in advanced cancers. The assay was immunoSEQ multiplex PCR, and TCRdb's table has in-frame clones only and misses some. This sample has 15,000 to 25,000 clones, with around four fifths found just once. Sample: CD4+ or CD8+ T cells sorted from blood, taken in a trial of the OX40 agonist ivuxolimab. The receptor source for this set is an adult with an advanced solid tumor such as melanoma, head and neck, liver or kidney cancer.

This chain joins TRBV6-1 and TRBJ2-7; D call uncertain. V was clipped by 3 bases and J by 9 bases, with 15 bases between them. Germline V gene data show CDR1 as MNHNS and CDR2 as SASEGT. This CDR3 is 13 amino acids long. The chain's CDR3 is CASSEIRTTGQYF. The CDR3 DNA reads TGTGCCAGCAGTGAGATTAGGACGACCGGGCAGTACTTC.

The chain uses TRBV4-1 and TRBJ2-3; 8 nucleotides agree with TRBD2. With V trimmed by 4 bases and J by 2 bases, 5 bases remained unmatched. There are 15 residues in the CDR3. Germline CDR1 is MGHRA and CDR2 is YSYEKL. The CDR3 sequence: CASSLSGDLTDTQYF. In nucleotides, the CDR3 is TGCGCCAGCAGCCTTAGCGGGGATCTCACAGATACGCAGTATTTT.

The V call is TRBV11-2, the J call TRBJ2-3, with D maybe TRBD2 (5 bases). The V and J ends lost 0 bases and 2 bases respectively, with 9 bases between them. The CDR3 is made up of 15 amino acids. Germline CDR1 SGHAT, CDR2 FQNNGV. Here the CDR3 reads CASSLEADPTDTQYF. The CDR3 coding sequence is TGTGCCAGCAGCTTAGAAGCGGACCCCACAGATACGCAGTATTTT.

The chain employs TRBV28 and TRBJ1-1, with D possibly being TRBD1 (5 bases). V shed 10 bases and J shed 4 bases, with 19 bases lying between them. The CDR3 runs 14 residues. In germline, CDR1 is MDHEN, CDR2 SYDVKM. Written as DNA, the CDR3 is TGTGCCACGTCTCAGCCAGGGAGCACCACTGAAGCTTTCTTT. It codes for CATSQPGSTTEAFF.

The chain links TRBV6-5 to TRBJ1-1; tentative D call: TRBD1 (6 bases). V was shortened by 5 bases and J by 7 bases, with 14 bases between the two germline ends. This CDR3 is built from 13 residues. From germline, CDR1 is MNHEY and CDR2 SVGAGI. The CDR3 reads CASSLFIRGEAFF. DNA of the CDR3: TGTGCCAGCAGTCTCTTTATCAGGGGTGAAGCTTTCTTT.

The V and J genes are TRBV19 and TRBJ2-7, with D tentatively TRBD1 or TRBD2 (5 bases each). Germline values: CDR1 LNHDA, CDR2 SQIVND (reference sequence). The CDR3 spans 14 residues. Trimming stripped 3 bases from V and 4 bases from J, with 13 bases between. CDR3 nucleotide sequence: TGTGCCAGTAGTATTCGAGAGGGGTTATACGAGCAGTACTTC. It codes for CASSIREGLYEQYF.

The chain is built from TRBV10-2 and TRBJ1-6; a weak D match, TRBD1 (5 bases). The CDR3 has 15 residues. The V gene's germline CDR1 is WSHSY and CDR2 SAAADI. V dropped 6 bases and J dropped 4 bases, with 13 bases sitting between them. CDR3 sequence: CASRESGLYNSPLHF. CDR3 sequence (DNA): TGCGCCAGCAGGGAATCGGGACTTTATAATTCACCCCTCCACTTT.

The chain has TRBV28 and TRBJ2-7; 8 bases map to TRBD1. The CDR3 sequence is 15 residues long. V was clipped by 2 bases and J by 6 bases; unmatched bases: 9. CDR1 and CDR2 (germline): MDHEN, SYDVKM. The CDR3 loop is CASSLPRGLVGEQYF. Written as DNA, the CDR3 is TGTGCCAGCAGTTTACCCAGGGGGCTGGTCGGCGAGCAGTACTTC.

This clone turned up a few times. The chain joins TRBV6-6 to TRBJ2-5; maybe TRBD1 (5 bases). Deletions cut 6 bases from V and 1 base from J, with 9 bases between. Germline V lookup: CDR1 MNHNY, CDR2 SVGAGI (reference sequence). The CDR3 covers 13 residues. This CDR3 reads CASRRDSQETQYF. DNA for the CDR3: TGTGCCAGCAGACGTGACAGCCAAGAGACCCAGTACTTC.

In DNA form, the CDR3 reads TGTGCCAGCTCACCGGGCCCTCCTGGGGCCAAAAACATTCAGTACTTC. Residues: CASSPGPPGAKNIQYF. The chain joins TRBV18 to TRBJ2-4, with D unresolved. The CDR3 covers 16 residues. Trimming left V 3 bases short and J 1 base short, with 13 bases between. Looked up from germline, CDR1 is KGHSH and CDR2 is LQKENI.

V usage is TRBV5-6 and J usage is TRBJ2-6; D is possibly TRBD2 (5 bases). V was pared by 2 bases and J by 0 bases, with 15 bases between. The CDR3 runs to 18 residues. CDR1 and CDR2 (germline): SGHDT, YYEEEE. The CDR3 DNA sequence: TGTGCCAGCAGCTTTCCTCGTAGAGGGTTCTCTGGGGCCAACGTCCTGACTTTC. This gives the protein CASSFPRRGFSGANVLTF. The complete variable domain, with remaining parts taken from reference TRBV5-6 and TRBJ2-6, reads DAGVTQSPTHLIKTRGQQVTLRCSPKSGHDTVSWYQQALGQGPQFIFQYYEEEERQRGNFPDRFSGHQFPNYSSELNVNALLLGDSALYLCASSFPRRGFSGANVLTFGAGSRLTVL.

Here the CDR3 reads CASSYGDRNTEAFF. DNA of the CDR3: TGTGCCAGCAGTTACGGAGACAGGAACACTGAAGCTTTCTTT. The rearrangement joins TRBV6-5 to TRBJ1-1; D possibly corresponds to TRBD1 (5 bases). V was cut by 2 bases and J by 1 base, with 8 bases left in between. The CDR3 is made up of 14 amino acids. The germline gives CDR1 MNHEY, CDR2 SVGAGI.

The rearrangement uses TRBV2 and TRBJ2-3, with 10 bases fitting TRBD2. The germline V gene encodes CDR1 SNHLY and CDR2 FYNNEI. V shed 5 bases and J 2 bases; nucleotides not matched to a gene: 10. The CDR3 has 17 residues. The CDR3 here is CASSYSSSGRPTDTQYF. CDR3 in DNA: TGTGCCAGCAGTTACAGTTCTAGCGGGAGACCCACAGATACGCAGTATTTT.

As regards this clone: At one boundary the junction diverges from the germline segment, which might be a read error. This chain uses TRBV28 with TRBJ1-4; 9 nucleotides line up with TRBD1. The CDR3 has 18 amino acids. Germline-derived CDR1 and CDR2 are MDHEN and SYDVKM. The CDR3 here is CACSLLGQGWVSDEKLFF. The CDR3 DNA sequence: TGTGCCTGCAGTTTATTGGGACAGGGCTGGGTATCGGATGAAAAACTGTTTTTT.

The chain recombines TRBV4-2 with TRBJ2-7, with D perhaps given as TRBD1 or TRBD2 (6 bases each). Germline V lookup: CDR1 LGHNA, CDR2 YNFKEQ. The CDR3 loop spans 14 amino acids. V was clipped by 1 base and J by 5 bases, with 12 bases between them. CDR3 DNA: TGTGCCAGCAGCCAAGGCCACAGGGAGGACGAGCAGTACTTC. Translated, it gives CASSQGHREDEQYF.

CDR3 DNA: TGTGCCAGCAGCATTACGGGTCAGCCCCAGCATTTT. This gives the protein CASSITGQPQHF. The chain uses TRBV5-6 and TRBJ1-5; no reliable D call. CDR1 and CDR2 (germline): SGHDT, YYEEEE. V was trimmed by 4 bases and J by 6 bases, leaving 8 bases between them. The CDR3 loop spans 12 amino acids.

The V call is TRBV7-6, the J call TRBJ1-5; the D is unclear. The V gene lost 1 base and the J gene lost 0 bases, with 4 bases spanning the gap. The germline CDR1 and CDR2 sequences are SGHVS and FNYEAQ. This CDR3 is built from 14 residues. CDR3 bases: TGTGCCAGCAGCTTAGGTCCTAGCAATCAGCCCCAGCATTTT. It is translated as CASSLGPSNQPQHF.

This sequence joins TRBV5-1 and TRBJ2-1; D may be TRBD1 (7 bases). Trimming stripped 0 bases from V and 7 bases from J, with 11 bases between. In germline, CDR1 is SGHRS, CDR2 YFSETQ. This CDR3 is 14 amino acids long. The CDR3 DNA sequence: TGCGCCAGCAGCTTGGGGACAGGAGGGAATGAGCAGTTCTTC. Translating gives CASSLGTGGNEQFF. Together with reference TRBV5-1 and TRBJ2-1, the CDR3 gives the full variable domain: KAGVTQTPRYLIKTRGQQVTLSCSPISGHRSVSWYQQTPGQGLQFLFEYFSETQRNKGNFPGRFSGRQFSNSRSEMNVSTLELGDSALYLCASSLGTGGNEQFFGPGTRLTVL.

The chain combines TRBV19 with TRBJ2-7; maybe TRBD1 (6 bases). The length of the CDR3 is 16 residues. V lost 2 bases and J lost 3, with 17 bases in between. Germline values: CDR1 LNHDA, CDR2 SQIVND (reference sequence). CDR3 sequence reads: CASSIFDPQGGYEQYF. CDR3 coding DNA: TGTGCCAGTAGTATATTCGATCCCCAAGGGGGCTACGAGCAGTACTTC.

The chain links TRBV7-3 to TRBJ1-1; D gene unclear. Trimming removed 2 bases from V and 1 base from J, with 5 bases in between. This CDR3 spans 13 amino acids. Germline loops: CDR1 SGHTA, CDR2 FQGTGA. The CDR3, as DNA: TGTGCCAGCAGCTTACAGGAGAACACTGAAGCTTTCTTT. It encodes CASSLQENTEAFF.

This clone was picked up a small number of times. The V and J genes are TRBV6-1 and TRBJ2-3, with 10 bases that match TRBD1. Germline-derived CDR1 and CDR2 are MNHNS and SASEGT. V lost 6 bases to trimming and J lost 4 bases; unmatched junction nucleotides: 4. The CDR3 has 14 amino acids. The CDR3 is CASSPGQGPDTQYF. The CDR3 bases are TGTGCCAGCAGCCCGGGACAGGGGCCAGATACGCAGTATTTT.

The rearrangement joins TRBV11-3 to TRBJ2-1; the match to TRBD2 covers 12 bases. The CDR3 has 15 residues. The V gene's germline CDR1 is SGHNT and CDR2 YENEEA. V lost 2 bases to trimming and J lost 8 bases; unmatched junction nucleotides: 4. CDR3 nucleotide sequence: TGTGCCAGCAGCTTAACTAGCGGGGGGATCTATGAGCAGTTCTTC. This encodes CASSLTSGGIYEQFF.

The chain links TRBV11-3 to TRBJ2-3; D remains unclear. Trimming took off 3 bases at V and 4 bases at J, with 8 bases between the two ends. Germline V lookup: CDR1 SGHNT, CDR2 YENEEA. CDR3 size: 13 residues. The CDR3 spells CASSFGRADTQYF. CDR3 coding DNA: TGTGCCAGCAGCTTTGGTCGGGCAGATACGCAGTATTTT.

The V and J genes are TRBV9 and TRBJ1-5; D not certain. Trimming cost V 4 bases and J 3 bases, with 11 bases left between them. Germline V CDR1 and CDR2: SGDLS, YYNGEE. The CDR3 consists of 14 residues. The CDR3 DNA reads as TGTGCCAGCAGCCCCGGAGCTTTCAATCAGCCCCAGCATTTT. It translates to CASSPGAFNQPQHF.

Regarding this clone: The junction and the germline gene differ at one end; a read error may be behind it. This chain uses TRBV6-6 with TRBJ2-1, with 7 positions matching TRBD2. The CDR3 length is 14 residues. CDR1 is MNHNY, CDR2 SVGAGI, per germline (reference sequence). Here the CDR3 DNA reads TGTGCCAGCAGCCAAGATCGGGACTACAGTGAGCAGTTCTTC. The encoded protein is CASSQDRDYSEQFF.

This chain joins TRBV6-1 and TRBJ2-2; unclear D gene. This CDR3 region has 13 residues. Trimming took 10 bases from V and 4 from J, leaving 13 bases between them. Germline CDR1 reads MNHNS; CDR2 reads SASEGT. The DNA of the CDR3 is TGTGCCACCCCGGCGAGACCCACCGGGGAGCTGTTTTTT. This codes for CATPARPTGELFF.

This clone was counted between two and nine times. The J gene is TRBJ2-3, the V gene TRBV2; D might be TRBD2 (5 bases). From germline, CDR1 is SNHLY and CDR2 FYNNEI. The CDR3 is made up of 14 amino acids. Trimming removed 7 bases at V and 6 bases at J, with 17 bases between. The DNA of the CDR3 is TGTGCCAGCAATCGCGGACTGTACCGGGATACGCAGTATTTT. It yields the protein CASNRGLYRDTQYF.

This sequence joins TRBV7-2 and TRBJ2-3; D may match TRBD1 or TRBD2 (5 bases each). V was clipped by 10 bases and J by 14 bases, with 28 bases between them. The germline CDR1 and CDR2 sequences are SGHTA and FQGNSA. CDR3 length: 14 amino acids. The CDR3 bases are TGTGCCACTAGCCAGGCAGGGAAGGAGGTGAGGCGGTATTTT. It encodes CATSQAGKEVRRYF.